This TCR beta chain was obtained from a study of OX40 agonist ivuxolimab in advanced cancers. Study overall: Ivuxolimab, which is an agonistic anti-OX40 (CD134) antibody, was administered to the patients.

Profiling relied on immunoSEQ multiplex PCR, and the TCRdb table lists in-frame clones only, not all of them. The sample lists about 45,000 clones, 75% to 90% seen once, with 4.5% to 6% in the top ten. Findings of the study overall: Dosing at 0.1 to 3.0 mg/kg was accompanied by clonal expansion of CD4+ and CD8+ blood T cells by week 6.

On this clone: Antigen unknown.

The germline V gene encodes CDR1 SGHRS and CDR2 YFSETQ. This CDR3 has 17 amino acids. V lost 0 bases and J 4 bases, leaving 16 bases between the germline ends. Individuals having autoimmune disease history or systemic immunosuppression were not enrolled. The receptor was derived from an adult with an advanced solid tumor such as melanoma, head and neck, liver or kidney cancer. The V gene is TRBV5-1, the J gene TRBJ2-2, with a weak D call TRBD2 (5 bases). Sequences were derived from CD4+ or CD8+ T cells sorted from blood, sampled in a trial of the OX40 agonist ivuxolimab. In DNA form, the CDR3 reads TGCGCCAGCAGCTTGGGAAGCGGCAGCTCGCGCACCGGGGAGCTGTTTTTT. This sequence encodes CASSLGSGSSRTGELFF.